The 10 T cell receptor beta chains below come from one sample, sequenced in a study of blood T cell repertoires in COVID-19. TCRdb keeps only in-frame clones here, not all; method: immunoSEQ multiplex PCR. This table holds fewer than 110,000 clones, 80% to 90% found once. The sample was peripheral blood. These receptor sequences come from a woman in her thirties with acute or convalescent COVID-19.

The chain joins TRBV30 to TRBJ2-5; 7 bases fit TRBD2. There are 15 residues in the CDR3. Trimming cost V 0 bases and J 2 bases; bases outside gene matches: 6. Germline V gene lookup returns CDR1 GTSNPN and CDR2 SVGIG (reference sequence). CDR3 sequence (DNA): TGTGCCTGGAGTGTCGGGAGGCGGCAACAAGAGACCCAGTACTTC. It specifies CAWSVGRRQQETQYF.

The genes are TRBV2 and TRBJ2-3, with TRBD1 matching over 7 bases. CDR1 is SNHLY and CDR2 is FYNNEI in the germline V gene. The ends lost 3 bases at V and 5 bases at J; junction bases unmatched: 5. This CDR3 spans 14 amino acids. The CDR3: CASSDPTGEDTQYF. For the CDR3, the DNA is TGTGCCAGCAGTGACCCCACAGGGGAAGATACGCAGTATTTT.

This clone turned up a few times. The chain links TRBV4-1 to TRBJ2-1; TRBD2 agrees at 10 bases. The CDR3 sequence is 17 residues long. After removal of 4 bases from V and 7 bases from J, the junction contained 13 bases not matched to a gene. The germline V gene encodes CDR1 MGHRA and CDR2 YSYEKL. CDR3 DNA: TGCGCCAGCAGCCTCCTTGCGGTAGCGGGGGGTGGGAATGAGCAGTTCTTC. It specifies CASSLLAVAGGGNEQFF.

The rearrangement uses TRBV19 and TRBJ2-3; TRBD2 aligns across 7 bases. V gave up 3 bases and J gave up 2 bases; unmatched junction bases: 5. This CDR3 region has 15 residues. Germline V gene sequence: CDR1 LNHDA, CDR2 SQIVND (reference sequence). In DNA, the CDR3 is TGTGCCAGTAGTATGGCGGGGAGGGACACAGATACGCAGTATTTT. Translating it yields CASSMAGRDTDTQYF.

To note about this clone: Mismatch with germline at one junction end may stem from a read error. V usage is TRBV9 and J usage is TRBJ2-1; 9 bases agree with TRBD2. The CDR3 consists of 18 residues. The V gene's germline CDR1 is SGDLS and CDR2 YYNGEE. CDR3 region: CASSPPRGRSGGYNELFF. In DNA, the CDR3 is TGTGCCAGCAGCCCCCCCCGAGGTAGAAGCGGGGGGTACAATGAGCTGTTCTTC.

The chain employs TRBV28 and TRBJ2-2, with 8 positions matching TRBD1. Trimming at V came to 6 bases and at J to 1 base, leaving 4 bases not matched to a gene. CDR1 is MDHEN, CDR2 SYDVKM, per germline. The CDR3 extends over 15 amino acids. For the CDR3, the DNA is TGTGCCAGCAGGACCGGACAGGGGAACACCGGGGAGCTGTTTTTT. Protein product: CASRTGQGNTGELFF.

The chain employs TRBV7-3 and TRBJ2-7; 9 positions agree with TRBD2. The J segment lost 1 base and the V segment lost 2 bases, leaving 3 bases of the junction unmatched. Per the germline V gene, CDR1 is SGHTA and CDR2 is FQGTGA. CDR3 length equals 15 residues. In DNA, the CDR3 is TGTGCCAGCAGCTTATTTAGCGGGGGATCCTACGAGCAGTACTTC. The encoded protein is CASSLFSGGSYEQYF.

The chain carries TRBV27 and TRBJ1-1; 8 bases match TRBD1. Per germline, CDR1 MNHEY and CDR2 SMNVEV (reference sequence). The CDR3 consists of 15 residues. V was clipped by 4 bases and J by 5 bases; unmatched bases: 9. Here the CDR3 reads CASSSWGTGRTEAFF. The CDR3 nucleotides read TGTGCCAGCAGTTCCTGGGGGACAGGTCGAACTGAAGCTTTCTTT.

V usage is TRBV10-3 and J usage is TRBJ2-1; the match to TRBD1 covers 7 bases. Germline V CDR1 and CDR2: ENHRY, SYGVKD. The trim removed 2 bases at V and 1 base at J, leaving 5 bases unmatched. The CDR3 runs to 16 residues. Here the CDR3 reads CAISEPDRESYNEQFF. In DNA, the CDR3 is TGTGCCATCAGTGAGCCAGACAGGGAATCCTACAATGAGCAGTTCTTC.

This rearrangement joins TRBV5-4 to TRBJ2-3; 10 positions match TRBD1. CDR1 and CDR2 (germline): SGHNT, YYREEE (reference sequence). The length of the CDR3 is 15 residues. The V segment lost 3 bases and the J segment 5 bases; nucleotides outside the gene matches: 6. CDR3 coding DNA: TGTGCCAGCAGCTCATTGGGACAGGGGATAGATACGCAGTATTTT. Protein sequence: CASSSLGQGIDTQYF.